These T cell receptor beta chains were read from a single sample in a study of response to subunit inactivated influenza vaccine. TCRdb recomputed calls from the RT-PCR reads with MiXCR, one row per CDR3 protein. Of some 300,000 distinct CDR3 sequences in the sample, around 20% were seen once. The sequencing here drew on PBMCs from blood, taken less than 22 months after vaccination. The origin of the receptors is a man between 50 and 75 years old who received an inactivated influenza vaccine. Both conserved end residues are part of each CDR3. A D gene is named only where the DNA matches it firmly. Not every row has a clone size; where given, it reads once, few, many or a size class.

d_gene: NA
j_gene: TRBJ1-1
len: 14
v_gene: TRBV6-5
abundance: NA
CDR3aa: CASSYSDGGTEAFF
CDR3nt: TGTGCCAGCAGTTATAGTGATGGGGGAACTGAAGCTTTCTTT

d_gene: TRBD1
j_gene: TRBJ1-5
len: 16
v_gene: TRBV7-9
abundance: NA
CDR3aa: CASSLGVAGQGQPQHF
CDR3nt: TGTGCCAGCAGCTTAGGTGTTGCGGGACAGGGACAGCCCCAGCATTTT

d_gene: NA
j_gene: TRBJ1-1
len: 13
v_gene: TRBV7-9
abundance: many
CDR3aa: CASSRRDISEAFF
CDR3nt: TGTGCCAGCAGCCGGCGGGACATCTCTGAAGCTTTCTTT

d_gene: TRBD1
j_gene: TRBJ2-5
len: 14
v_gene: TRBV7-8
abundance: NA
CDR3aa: CASSYDRGGETQYF
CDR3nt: TGTGCCAGCAGCTACGACAGGGGCGGGGAGACCCAGTACTTC

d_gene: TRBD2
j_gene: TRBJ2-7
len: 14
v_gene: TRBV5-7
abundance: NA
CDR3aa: CASRVAGGPNEQYF
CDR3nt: TGTGCCAGCAGAGTAGCGGGAGGCCCGAACGAGCAGTACTTC

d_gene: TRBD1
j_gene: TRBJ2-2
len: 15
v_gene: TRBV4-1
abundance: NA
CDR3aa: CASSETGTRTGELFF
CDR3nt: TGCGCCAGCAGCGAGACAGGGACCAGGACCGGGGAGCTGTTTTTT

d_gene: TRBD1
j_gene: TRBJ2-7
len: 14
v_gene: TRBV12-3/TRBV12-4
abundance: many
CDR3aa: CASSLTGNFYEQYF
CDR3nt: TGTGCCAGCAGTCTGACAGGGAATTTTTATGAGCAGTACTTC

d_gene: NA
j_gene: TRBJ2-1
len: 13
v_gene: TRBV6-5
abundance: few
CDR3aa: CASSSPGSNEQFF
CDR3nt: TGTGCCAGCAGTTCGCCAGGGAGCAATGAGCAGTTCTTC

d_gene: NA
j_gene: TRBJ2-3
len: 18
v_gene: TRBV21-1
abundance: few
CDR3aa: CASSKEGGRPGSTDTQYF
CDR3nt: TGTGCCAGCAGCAAAGAAGGCGGGAGGCCCGGAAGCACAGATACGCAGTATTTT

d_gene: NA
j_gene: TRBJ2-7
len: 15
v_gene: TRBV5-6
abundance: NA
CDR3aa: CASSSNSYIAYEQYF
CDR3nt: TGTGCCAGCAGCTCTAATTCTTATATCGCCTACGAGCAGTACTTC

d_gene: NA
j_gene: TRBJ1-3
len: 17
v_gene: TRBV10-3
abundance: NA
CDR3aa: CAISESFGLLSGNTIYF
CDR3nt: TGTGCCATCAGTGAGTCGTTTGGACTTCTCTCTGGAAACACCATATATTTT

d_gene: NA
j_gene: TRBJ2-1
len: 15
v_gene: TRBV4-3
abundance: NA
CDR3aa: CASSQDLVAPWEQFF
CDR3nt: TGCGCCAGCAGCCAAGATTTGGTAGCCCCATGGGAGCAGTTCTTC

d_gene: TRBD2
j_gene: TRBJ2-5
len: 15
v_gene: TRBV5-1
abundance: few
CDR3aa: CASRRLAGAEETQYF
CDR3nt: TGCGCCAGCAGAAGACTAGCGGGGGCCGAGGAGACCCAGTACTTC

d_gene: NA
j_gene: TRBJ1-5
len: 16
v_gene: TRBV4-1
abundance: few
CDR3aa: CASSQDAAFGSQPQHF
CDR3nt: TGCGCCAGCAGCCAAGATGCGGCCTTCGGTAGTCAGCCCCAGCATTTT

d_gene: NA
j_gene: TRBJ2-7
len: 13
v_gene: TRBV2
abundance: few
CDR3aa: CASSVQVGYEQYF
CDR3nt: TGTGCCAGCAGTGTACAGGTGGGGTACGAGCAGTACTTC

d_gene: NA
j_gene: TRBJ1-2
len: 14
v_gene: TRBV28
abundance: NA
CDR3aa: CASSNRAELYGYTF
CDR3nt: TGTGCCAGCAGCAATAGGGCAGAACTCTATGGCTACACCTTC

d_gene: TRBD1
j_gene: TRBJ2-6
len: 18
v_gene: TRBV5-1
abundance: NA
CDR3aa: CASSLLPGQSSGANVLTF
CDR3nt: TGCGCCAGCAGCTTACTTCCGGGACAGTCCTCTGGGGCCAACGTCCTGACTTTC

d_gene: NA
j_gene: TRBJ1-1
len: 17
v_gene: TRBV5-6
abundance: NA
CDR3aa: CASSLQLSFNQNTEAFF
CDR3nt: TGTGCCAGCAGCTTACAGTTGAGCTTTAACCAGAACACTGAAGCTTTCTTT

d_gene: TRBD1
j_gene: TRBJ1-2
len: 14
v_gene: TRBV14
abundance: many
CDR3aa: CASSVGTGPYGYTF
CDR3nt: TGTGCCAGCAGCGTTGGGACAGGGCCCTATGGCTACACCTTC

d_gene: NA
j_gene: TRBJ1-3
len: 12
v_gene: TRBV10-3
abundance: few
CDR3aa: CAINRDGNTIYF
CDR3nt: TGTGCCATCAACAGGGATGGAAACACCATATATTTT

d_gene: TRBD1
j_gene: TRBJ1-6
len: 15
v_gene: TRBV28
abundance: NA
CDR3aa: CASSPDREANSPLHF
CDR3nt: TGTGCCAGCAGTCCAGACAGGGAAGCTAATTCACCCCTCCACTTT

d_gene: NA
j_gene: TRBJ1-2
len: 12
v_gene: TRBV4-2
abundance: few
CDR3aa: CASSHENYGYTF
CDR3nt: TGTGCCAGCAGCCATGAAAACTATGGCTACACCTTC

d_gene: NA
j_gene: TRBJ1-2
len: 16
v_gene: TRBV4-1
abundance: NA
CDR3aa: CASSQVDAGAGYGYTF
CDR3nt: TGCGCCAGCAGCCAAGTAGATGCTGGGGCGGGGTATGGCTACACCTTC

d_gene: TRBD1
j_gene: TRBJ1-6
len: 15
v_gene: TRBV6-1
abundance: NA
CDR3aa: CASSPLDRAHSPLHF
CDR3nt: TGTGCCAGCAGTCCCCTGGACAGGGCACATTCACCCCTCCACTTT

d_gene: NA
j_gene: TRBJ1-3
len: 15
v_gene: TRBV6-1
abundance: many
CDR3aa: CASSATAVTGNTIYF
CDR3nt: TGTGCCAGCAGCGCGACGGCAGTTACTGGAAACACCATATATTTT

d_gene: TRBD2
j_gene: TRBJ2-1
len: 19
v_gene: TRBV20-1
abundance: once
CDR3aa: CSATWTSGSLVRSYNEQFF
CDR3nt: TGCAGTGCTACCTGGACTAGCGGGAGCCTAGTCCGGTCCTACAATGAGCAGTTCTTC

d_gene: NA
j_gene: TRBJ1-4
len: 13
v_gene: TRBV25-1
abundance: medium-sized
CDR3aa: CASSESSSGALFF
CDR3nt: TGTGCCAGCAGTGAATCTAGCAGTGGAGCGCTGTTTTTT

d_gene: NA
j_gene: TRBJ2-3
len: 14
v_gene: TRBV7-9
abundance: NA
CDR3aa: CASRQDASTDTQYF
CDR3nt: TGTGCCAGCAGACAGGACGCTAGCACAGATACGCAGTATTTT

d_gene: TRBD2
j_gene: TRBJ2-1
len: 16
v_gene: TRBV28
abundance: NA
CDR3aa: CASTPAPSGAYNEQFF
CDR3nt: TGTGCCAGCACTCCCGCCCCTAGCGGAGCTTACAATGAGCAGTTCTTC

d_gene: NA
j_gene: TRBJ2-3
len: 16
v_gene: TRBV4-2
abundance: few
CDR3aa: CASSQEWREPTDTQYF
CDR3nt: TGTGCCAGCAGCCAAGAATGGCGGGAACCCACAGATACGCAGTATTTT

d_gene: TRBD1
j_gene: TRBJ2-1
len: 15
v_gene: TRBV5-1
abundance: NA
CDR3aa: CASSLEQGAYNEQFF
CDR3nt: TGCGCCAGCAGCTTGGAGCAGGGGGCCTATAATGAGCAGTTCTTC

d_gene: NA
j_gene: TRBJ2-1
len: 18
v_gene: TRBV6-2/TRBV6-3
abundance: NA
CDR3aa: CASSYSPRLRGSYNEQFF
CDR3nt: TGTGCCAGCAGTTACTCCCCCAGGTTGCGGGGCTCCTACAATGAGCAGTTCTTC

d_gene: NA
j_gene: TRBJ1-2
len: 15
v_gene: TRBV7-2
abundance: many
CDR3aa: CASNDDRRYHYGYTF
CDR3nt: TGTGCCAGCAATGACGACAGGCGATACCACTATGGCTACACCTTC